The count of the clone carrying this T cell receptor beta chain is one. Antigen unknown. TCRdb's table, derived via immunoSEQ multiplex PCR, lists solely in-frame clones and lacks some. Seen here are about 170,000 clones, 87% observed once, and the top ten hold less than 1.3%. These data come from a study of T cell responses to AZD1222 COVID-19 vaccine. Trimming took off 3 bases at V and 6 bases at J, with 14 bases between the two ends. This CDR3 comprises 14 residues. Germline values: CDR1 MGHDK, CDR2 SYGVNS. Overall study results and limits: Among the donors, most were white British and more were female, and clonal diversity was possibly underestimated.

The TCR was taken from an adult who received the AZD1222 COVID-19 vaccine. V gene TRBV25-1 combines with J gene TRBJ1-2; D is possibly TRBD1 (5 bases). The material sequenced was peripheral blood, taken 28 days after the second AZD1222 dose. The CDR3 loop reads CASSDSGRVDGYTF. For the CDR3, the DNA is TGTGCCAGCAGTGATTCGGGCAGGGTGGATGGCTACACCTTC.